The entry below gives a single TCR beta chain sequence along with its context. What it binds is not known. Here immunoSEQ multiplex PCR was the method, and the copy in TCRdb shows in-frame clones only, minus some. The sample consists of more than 110,000 clones, 92% of them appearing once. CDR1 is MNHEY and CDR2 is SVGAGI in the germline V gene. The CDR3 spans 13 residues. V was pared by 7 bases and J by 2 bases, with 10 bases between. The data originate from a study of CD4+ T cells in melanoma. The study's findings and limits: A reported correlation linked neoantigen-specific CD4+ T cells to CD8+, macrophage and B cell function. Neoantigen-specific CD4+ T cells in melanoma reportedly had diverse differentiation states.

The chain combines TRBV6-5 with TRBJ2-3; no reliable D call. This sequence was found in a human donor with melanoma. The CDR3 region is CASINSNTDTQYF. For the CDR3, the DNA is TGTGCCAGCATAAACAGCAACACAGATACGCAGTATTTT.